These T cell receptor beta chains were read from a single sample in a study of T cell clonotyping in hematopoietic cell transplantation. Using immunoSEQ multiplex PCR, the repertoire was profiled, and TCRdb retains in-frame clones only, with some absent. Here the sample spans under 25,000 clones, approximately 80% being singletons. The input for sequencing was peripheral blood mononuclear cells, taken before stem cell transplant. The receptors stem from a man aged 55 to 70 with acute myeloid leukemia. Some clones in this sample may be carry-over from other donors' samples. The CDR3 runs from the conserved cysteine through the conserved F or W. D genes are given only for firm matches. Where a row states a size, it is once, few, many or the class of an expanded clone; other rows omit it.

- | TRBD1 | TRBJ2-4 | TRBV7-2 | CASSFGTAENIQYF | TGTGCCAGCAGCTTTGGGACAGCAGAAAACATTCAGTACTTC
- | TRBD2 | TRBJ2-7 | TRBV9 | CASSVSGGSHEQYF | TGTGCCAGCAGCGTTTCGGGCGGGAGCCACGAGCAGTACTTC
- | TRBD1 | TRBJ2-6 | TRBV19 | CASSEDRGNVLTF | TGTGCCAGTAGTGAGGACAGGGGGAACGTCCTGACTTTC
medium-sized | - | TRBJ1-2 | TRBV29-1 | CSVEGFGYTF | TGCAGCGTTGAAGGGTTCGGCTACACCTTC
- | - | TRBJ1-2 | TRBV10-2 | CASSEYRNYGYTF | TGCGCCAGCAGTGAGTACAGGAACTATGGCTACACCTTC
- | TRBD1 | TRBJ2-5 | TRBV7-8 | CASAEEQGAVETQYF | TGTGCCAGCGCCGAGGAGCAGGGGGCTGTGGAGACCCAGTACTTC
- | TRBD1 | TRBJ1-2 | TRBV27 | CASSSFYRGNYGYTF | TGTGCCAGCAGCTCATTTTACAGGGGAAACTATGGCTACACCTTC
- | - | TRBJ1-1 | TRBV7-6 | CASSPEEGMNTEAFF | TGTGCCAGCAGCCCCGAGGAGGGAATGAACACTGAAGCTTTCTTT
- | - | TRBJ1-3 | TRBV2 | CASSDEGRNTIYF | TGTGCCAGCAGTGATGAAGGGAGAAACACCATATATTTT
- | - | TRBJ1-5 | TRBV30 | CAWRANLGANQPQHF | TGTGCCTGGAGGGCTAATTTAGGGGCTAATCAGCCCCAGCATTTT
- | - | TRBJ2-2 | TRBV9 | CASSPGMNTGELFF | TGTGCCAGTAGTCCGGGGATGAACACCGGGGAGCTGTTTTTT
- | - | TRBJ1-5 | TRBV19 | CATGEVLNQPQHF | TGTGCCACCGGAGAGGTATTAAATCAGCCCCAGCATTTT
- | TRBD1 | TRBJ1-5 | TRBV30 | CAWSVRQGAYQPQHF | TGTGCCTGGAGTGTACGTCAGGGGGCTTATCAGCCCCAGCATTTT
- | - | TRBJ1-4 | TRBV5-6 | CASSSQARAENEKLFF | TGTGCCAGCAGCTCACAGGCCCGGGCGGAGAATGAAAAACTGTTTTTT
- | - | TRBJ1-1 | TRBV29-1 | CSVAQGGSNTEAFF | TGCAGCGTTGCCCAGGGAGGGTCGAACACTGAAGCTTTCTTT
- | - | TRBJ2-2 | TRBV28 | CASSPLQSTGELFF | TGTGCCAGCAGTCCCCTCCAGTCCACCGGGGAGCTGTTTTTT
- | - | TRBJ1-6 | TRBV19 | CASNVGGDNSPLHF | TGTGCCAGTAATGTGGGGGGGGACAATTCACCCCTCCACTTT
few | TRBD2 | TRBJ2-3 | TRBV2 | CASSSQEGTSALDTQYF | TGTGCCAGCAGTTCCCAAGAAGGGACTAGCGCCTTAGATACGCAGTATTTT
- | - | TRBJ2-7 | TRBV6-7 | CASSTGLAPDQEQYF | TGTGCCAGCAGTACCGGACTTGCCCCTGACCAAGAGCAGTACTTC
- | - | TRBJ2-2 | TRBV4-1 | CASSQDPPGGGGWTGELFF | TGCGCCAGCAGCCAAGATCCTCCGGGTGGAGGGGGCTGGACCGGGGAGCTGTTTTTT
- | - | TRBJ1-2 | TRBV7-2 | CASSPRMTGDGGYTF | TGTGCCAGCAGCCCACGAATGACAGGAGACGGGGGCTACACCTTC
- | - | TRBJ1-1 | TRBV5-6 | CASSLIDQGRANTEAFF | TGTGCCAGCAGCTTGATTGATCAGGGGCGGGCGAACACTGAAGCTTTCTTT
- | - | TRBJ1-2 | TRBV27 | CASSFESGGSYGYTF | TGTGCCAGCAGTTTTGAGTCAGGAGGAAGCTATGGCTACACCTTC
- | - | TRBJ1-5 | TRBV2 | CASSALTAGGFGAQPQHF | TGTGCCAGCAGTGCCCTTACCGCCGGGGGGTTCGGTGCCCAGCCCCAGCATTTT
- | - | TRBJ1-1 | TRBV5-1 | CASSLTPANTEAFF | TGCGCCAGCAGCTTGACGCCAGCGAACACTGAAGCTTTCTTT
- | TRBD1 | TRBJ1-6 | TRBV27 | CASSFRTGANSPLHF | TGTGCCAGCAGTTTTCGGACAGGGGCTAATTCACCCCTCCACTTT
- | TRBD1 | TRBJ1-2 | TRBV5-6 | CASSRPGQGALYGYTF | TGTGCCAGCAGCCGACCGGGACAGGGGGCCCTCTATGGCTACACCTTC
- | - | TRBJ2-1 | TRBV4-1 | CASSQSETSYNEQFF | TGCGCCAGCAGCCAATCGGAGACCTCCTACAATGAGCAGTTCTTC
- | TRBD2 | TRBJ2-2 | TRBV15 | CATSRGREGTGELFF | TGTGCCACCAGCAGAGGACGGGAGGGGACCGGGGAGCTGTTTTTT
few | - | TRBJ1-5 | TRBV29-1 | CSVAGLDQPQHF | TGCAGCGTTGCAGGGCTGGATCAGCCCCAGCATTTT
large | - | TRBJ1-2 | TRBV13 | CASSLRQRYPYF | TGTGCCAGCAGCCTCCGACAGCGGTACCCCTACTTC
- | - | TRBJ2-1 | TRBV4-3 | CASSQEEGNNEQFF | TGCGCCAGCAGCCAAGAGGAAGGGAACAATGAGCAGTTCTTC
- | TRBD2 | TRBJ2-5 | TRBV30 | CAWSVRAGGVTQYF | TGTGCCTGGAGTGTACGAGCGGGAGGGGTGACCCAGTACTTC
few | - | TRBJ1-5 | TRBV6-6 | CASSLPAGGLSRPQHF | TGTGCCAGCAGCCTACCCGCGGGGGGTCTTTCACGGCCCCAGCATTTT
- | - | TRBJ1-4 | TRBV7-9 | CASSLGLRGRPNEKLFF | TGTGCCAGCAGCTTAGGACTACGTGGCAGACCTAATGAAAAACTGTTTTTT
once | - | TRBJ1-4 | TRBV27 | CASSQDRIGEKLFF | TGTGCCAGCAGTCAGGACCGTATCGGTGAAAAACTGTTTTTT
few | - | TRBJ1-5 | TRBV2 | CASRRSISNQPQHF | TGTGCCAGCAGGAGGTCCATTAGCAATCAGCCCCAGCATTTT
- | - | TRBJ2-7 | TRBV7-8 | CASSPQGNFYEQYF | TGTGCCAGCAGCCCTCAGGGGAACTTCTACGAGCAGTACTTC
- | - | TRBJ2-5 | TRBV7-8 | CASSPQGETQYF | TGTGCCAGCAGCCCCCAAGGGGAGACCCAGTACTTC